A single T cell receptor (beta chain) is shown here with its context. In this sample, this clone turned up once. It has no known antigen specificity. Base qualities are not at hand, and no much larger clone is one base apart. This record comes from a study of control samples from healthy donors and cancer patients (dated by TCRdb to about 2020). Library generation was performed with the immunoSEQ multiplex PCR assay. TCRdb took over this immuneACCESS table, retaining in-frame rearrangements with V and J assigned. Such tables are incomplete; in checked studies, under half of the missing clones stem from an unresolved V gene, and the remainder is unexplained. This sample has about 100,000 clones in its table, and around 89% of those were observed once. Clones ranked in the top ten supply under 10% of the sample. V is trimmed back by 6 bases and J by 7 bases, and the junction contains 9 bases that no gene match accounts for. As encoded in the germline V gene, CDR1 is SGHRS while CDR2 is YFSETQ. The CDR3 contains 13 residues, cysteine and phenylalanine counted. CDR3 DNA is the only sequence kept; it has 39 bases, read in frame from the first base.

The V gene is TRBV5-1 and the J gene is TRBJ1-2, with TRBD1 identical over 7 junction bases. The receptor's source is a man between 25 and 39 years old in good health. Sequencing was done on a sample of blood. The CDR3 reads CASTLDRVSGYTF. In nucleotide form, the sequence is TGCGCCAGCACCCTCGACAGGGTATCTGGCTACACCTTC.